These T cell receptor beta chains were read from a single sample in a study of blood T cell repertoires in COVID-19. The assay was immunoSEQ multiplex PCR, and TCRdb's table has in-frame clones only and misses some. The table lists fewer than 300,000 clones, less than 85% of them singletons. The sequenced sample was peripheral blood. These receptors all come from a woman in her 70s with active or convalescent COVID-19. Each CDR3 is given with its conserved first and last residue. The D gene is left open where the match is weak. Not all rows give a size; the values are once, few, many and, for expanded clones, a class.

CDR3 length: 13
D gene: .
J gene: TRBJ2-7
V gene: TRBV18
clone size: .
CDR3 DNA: TGTGCCAGCTCACCCGAACTTGATTACGAGCAGTACTTC
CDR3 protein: CASSPELDYEQYF

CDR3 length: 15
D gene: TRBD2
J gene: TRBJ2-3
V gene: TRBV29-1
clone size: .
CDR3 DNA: TGCAGCGTCAAGACTAGCGGGAGGGTCACAGATACGCAGTATTTT
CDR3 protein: CSVKTSGRVTDTQYF

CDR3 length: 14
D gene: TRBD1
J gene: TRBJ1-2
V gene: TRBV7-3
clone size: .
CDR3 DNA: TGTGCCAGCAGCTCTGGACAGGGCCCCTATGGCTACACCTTC
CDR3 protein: CASSSGQGPYGYTF

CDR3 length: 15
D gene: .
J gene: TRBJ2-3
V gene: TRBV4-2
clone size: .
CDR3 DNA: TGTGCCAGCAGCCGCCTAGAGGGGACTCCAAATACGCAGTATTTT
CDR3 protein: CASSRLEGTPNTQYF

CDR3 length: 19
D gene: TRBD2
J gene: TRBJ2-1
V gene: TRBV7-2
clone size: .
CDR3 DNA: TGTGCCAGCAGCTTAGTAGGTCTAGCGGGGCAGACCACCTACAATGAGCAGTTCTTC
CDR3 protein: CASSLVGLAGQTTYNEQFF

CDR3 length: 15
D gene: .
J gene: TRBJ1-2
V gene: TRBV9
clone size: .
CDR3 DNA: TGTGCCAGCAGCCCCCAAGAGGCAGCCAACTATGGCTACACCTTC
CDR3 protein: CASSPQEAANYGYTF

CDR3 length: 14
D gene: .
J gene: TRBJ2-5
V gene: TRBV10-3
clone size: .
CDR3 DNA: TGTGCCATCGGGGCCCGCGGGGTCGAAGAGACCCAGTACTTC
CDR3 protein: CAIGARGVEETQYF

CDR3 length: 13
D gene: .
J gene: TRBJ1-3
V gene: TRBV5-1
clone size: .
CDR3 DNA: TGCGCCAGCAGCTTACATACTGGAAACACCATATATTTT
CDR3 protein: CASSLHTGNTIYF

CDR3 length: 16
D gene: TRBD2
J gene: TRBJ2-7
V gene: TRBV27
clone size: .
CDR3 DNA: TGTGCCAGCAGCTACACGATAGCGGGAGGGCCAGACGAGCAGTACTTC
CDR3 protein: CASSYTIAGGPDEQYF

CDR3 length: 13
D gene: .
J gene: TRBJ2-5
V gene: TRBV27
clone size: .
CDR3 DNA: TGTGCCAGCCGCAGGGCTATCCAAGAGACCCAGTACTTC
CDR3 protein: CASRRAIQETQYF

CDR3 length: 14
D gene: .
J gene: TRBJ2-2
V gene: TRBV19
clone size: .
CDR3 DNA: TGTGCCAGTAGGAAAGTTTTCGGTGCCGGGGAGCTGTTTTTT
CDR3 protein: CASRKVFGAGELFF

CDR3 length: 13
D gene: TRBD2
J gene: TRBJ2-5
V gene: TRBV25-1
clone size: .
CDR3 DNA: TGTGCCACGGGGGGGCCTGGGCGAGAGACCCAGTACTTC
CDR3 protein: CATGGPGRETQYF

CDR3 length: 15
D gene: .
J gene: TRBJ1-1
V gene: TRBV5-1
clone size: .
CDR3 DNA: TGCGCCAGCAGCTTGGTAACGGGAGGGGACACTGAAGCTTTCTTT
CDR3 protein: CASSLVTGGDTEAFF

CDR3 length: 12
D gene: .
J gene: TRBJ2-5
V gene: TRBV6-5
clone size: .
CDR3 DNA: TGTGCCAGCAGTCCCCAAGGAGGGGCCCAACACTTC
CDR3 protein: CASSPQGGAQHF

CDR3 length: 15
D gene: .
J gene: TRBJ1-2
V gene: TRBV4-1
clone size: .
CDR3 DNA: TGCGCCAGCAGCCCACAGGTTTGGGCTAACTATGGCTACACCTTC
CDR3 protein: CASSPQVWANYGYTF

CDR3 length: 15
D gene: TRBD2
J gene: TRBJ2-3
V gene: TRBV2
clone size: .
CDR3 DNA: TGTGCCAGCAGTGTATGGTCTAGCGGGGGAGATACGCAGTATTTT
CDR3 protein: CASSVWSSGGDTQYF

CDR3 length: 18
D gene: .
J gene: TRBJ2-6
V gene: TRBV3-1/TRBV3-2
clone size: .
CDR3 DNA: TGTGCCAGCAGCGAAGGAGGACAGTCCTTCTCTGGGGCCAACGTCCTGACTTTC
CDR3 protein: CASSEGGQSFSGANVLTF

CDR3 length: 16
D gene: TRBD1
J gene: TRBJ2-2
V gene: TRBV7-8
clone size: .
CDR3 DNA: TGTGCCAGCAGCTTAGCGAACAGGGGCGTCGCCGGGGAGCTGTTTTTT
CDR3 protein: CASSLANRGVAGELFF

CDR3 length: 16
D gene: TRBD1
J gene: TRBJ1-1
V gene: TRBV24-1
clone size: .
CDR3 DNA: TGTGCCACCTCTAAGGGGGACAGGGGGCGCGACACTGAAGCTTTCTTT
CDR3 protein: CATSKGDRGRDTEAFF

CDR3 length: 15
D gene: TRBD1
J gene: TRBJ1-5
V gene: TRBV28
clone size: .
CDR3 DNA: TGTGCCAGCAGTTTACCGACAGGGGGGGGTCAGCCCCAGCATTTT
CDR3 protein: CASSLPTGGGQPQHF

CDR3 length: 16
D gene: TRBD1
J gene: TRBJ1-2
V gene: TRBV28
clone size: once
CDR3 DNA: TGTGCCAGCAGATCGCCCGGACAGGGCGGGGGATATGGCTACACCTTC
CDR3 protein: CASRSPGQGGGYGYTF

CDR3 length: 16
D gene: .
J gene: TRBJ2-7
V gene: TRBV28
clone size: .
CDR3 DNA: TGTGCCAGCAGTTTAACGGATCAGGACAACTCCTACGAGCAGTACTTC
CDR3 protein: CASSLTDQDNSYEQYF

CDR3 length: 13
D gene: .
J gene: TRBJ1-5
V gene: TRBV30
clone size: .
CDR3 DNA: TGTGCCTTGAGACAGGATAGCAATCAGCCCCAGCATTTT
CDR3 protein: CALRQDSNQPQHF

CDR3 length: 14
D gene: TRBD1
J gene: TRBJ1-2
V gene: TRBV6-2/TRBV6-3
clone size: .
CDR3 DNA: TGTGCCAGCAGTTACGTGGACAGGAGCTATGGCTACACCTTC
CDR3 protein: CASSYVDRSYGYTF

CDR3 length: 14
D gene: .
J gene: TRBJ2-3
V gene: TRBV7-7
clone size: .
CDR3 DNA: TGTGCTAGCAGCTTAGGAACTACCACAGATACGCAGTATTTT
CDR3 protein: CASSLGTTTDTQYF

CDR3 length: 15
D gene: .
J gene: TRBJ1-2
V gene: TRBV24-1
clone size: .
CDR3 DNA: TGTGCCACCAGTGATCGGAAACCAGGGGATCGCGGCTACACCTTC
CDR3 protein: CATSDRKPGDRGYTF

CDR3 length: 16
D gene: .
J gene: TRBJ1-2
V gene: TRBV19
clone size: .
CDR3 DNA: TGTGCCAGTAGTATACATCGGGCAGGGAAGGGCTATGGCTACACCTTC
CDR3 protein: CASSIHRAGKGYGYTF

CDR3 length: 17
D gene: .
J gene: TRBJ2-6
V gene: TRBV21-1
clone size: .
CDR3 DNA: TGTGCCAGCAGCAAAGTGGCGGTTGACTCTGGGGCCAACGTCCTGACTTTC
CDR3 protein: CASSKVAVDSGANVLTF

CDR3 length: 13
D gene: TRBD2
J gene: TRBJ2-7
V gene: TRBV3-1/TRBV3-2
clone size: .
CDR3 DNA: TGTGCCAGCAGCCGGGGGGGGGTCTACGAGCAGTACTTC
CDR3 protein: CASSRGGVYEQYF

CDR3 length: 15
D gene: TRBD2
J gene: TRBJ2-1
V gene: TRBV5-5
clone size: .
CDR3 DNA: TGTGCCAGCAGCGTGGCGACTAGCGGAGACAATGAGCAGTTCTTC
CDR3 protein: CASSVATSGDNEQFF

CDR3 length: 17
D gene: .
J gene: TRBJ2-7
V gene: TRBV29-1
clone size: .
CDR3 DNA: TGCAGCGTTGTGGGGGGGGCGTTAACCCCCCGTGCCTACGAGCAGTACTTC
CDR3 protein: CSVVGGALTPRAYEQYF

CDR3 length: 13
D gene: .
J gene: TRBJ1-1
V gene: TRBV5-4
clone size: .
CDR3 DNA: TGTGCCAGCAGCGCGACAGGGAACACTGAAGCTTTCTTT
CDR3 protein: CASSATGNTEAFF

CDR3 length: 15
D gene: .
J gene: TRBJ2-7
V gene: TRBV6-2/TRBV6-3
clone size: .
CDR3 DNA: TGTGCCAGCAGCTATCTGAGCCCTAGTACCTACGAGCAGTACTTC
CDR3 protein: CASSYLSPSTYEQYF

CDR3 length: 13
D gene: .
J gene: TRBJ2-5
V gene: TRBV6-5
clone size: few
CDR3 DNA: TGTGCCAGCCGGGGGGCGCAACAAGAGACCCAGTACTTC
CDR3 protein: CASRGAQQETQYF

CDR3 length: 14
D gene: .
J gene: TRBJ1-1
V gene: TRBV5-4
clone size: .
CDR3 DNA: TGTGCCAGCAGCTTGGGGAGGGCCTACACTGAAGCTTTCTTT
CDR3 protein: CASSLGRAYTEAFF

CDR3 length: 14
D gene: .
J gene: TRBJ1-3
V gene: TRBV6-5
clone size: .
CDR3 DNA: TGTGCCAGCAGTTACTCGCGCCAAGGGGACACCATATATTTT
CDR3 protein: CASSYSRQGDTIYF

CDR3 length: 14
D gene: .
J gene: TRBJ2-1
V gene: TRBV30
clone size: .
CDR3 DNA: TGTGCCTGGAGTAACGGGATCGTCCACAATGAGCAGTTCTTC
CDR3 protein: CAWSNGIVHNEQFF

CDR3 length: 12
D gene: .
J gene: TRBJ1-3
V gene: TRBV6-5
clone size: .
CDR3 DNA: TGTGCCAGCGACACACCTGGAAACACCATATATTTT
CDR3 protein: CASDTPGNTIYF

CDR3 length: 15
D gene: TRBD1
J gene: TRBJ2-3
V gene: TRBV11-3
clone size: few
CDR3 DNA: TGTGCCAGCAGCTCGACAGGGGACGGCACAGATACGCAGTATTTT
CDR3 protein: CASSSTGDGTDTQYF

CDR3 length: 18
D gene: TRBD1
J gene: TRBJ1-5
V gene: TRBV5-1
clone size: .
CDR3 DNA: TGCGCCAGCAGCTTCGGCCCGACAGGGCCCTATAGCAATCAGCCCCAGCATTTT
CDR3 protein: CASSFGPTGPYSNQPQHF

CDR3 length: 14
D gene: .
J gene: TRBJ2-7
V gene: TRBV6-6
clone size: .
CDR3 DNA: TGTGCCAGCAGTCATCCGACTCGAGCCTACGAGCAGTACTTC
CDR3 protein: CASSHPTRAYEQYF

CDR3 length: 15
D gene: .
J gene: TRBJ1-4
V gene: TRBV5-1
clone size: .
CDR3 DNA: TGCGCCAGCAGTTACACAGGGATGGGTTCTGAAAAACTGTTTTTT
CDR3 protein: CASSYTGMGSEKLFF

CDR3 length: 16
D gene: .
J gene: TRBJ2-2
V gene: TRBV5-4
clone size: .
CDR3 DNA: TGTGCCAGCAGCTTCGTCCGGAGGGAGGCCACCGGGGAGCTGTTTTTT
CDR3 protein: CASSFVRREATGELFF

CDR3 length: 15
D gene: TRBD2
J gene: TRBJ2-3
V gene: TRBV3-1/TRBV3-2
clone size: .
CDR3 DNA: TGTGCCAGCAGCCCGACTAGCGGGAGCCCCGATACGCAGTATTTT
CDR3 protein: CASSPTSGSPDTQYF

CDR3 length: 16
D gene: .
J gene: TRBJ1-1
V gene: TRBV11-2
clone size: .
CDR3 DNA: TGTGCCAGCAGCCTCGGAGGGGTGGGCATGAACACTGAAGCTTTCTTT
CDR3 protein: CASSLGGVGMNTEAFF

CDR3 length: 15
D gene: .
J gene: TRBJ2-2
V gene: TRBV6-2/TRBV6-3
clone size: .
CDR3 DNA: TGTGCCAGCAGTCTTGGGGGACTCCACACCGGGGAGCTGTTTTTT
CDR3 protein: CASSLGGLHTGELFF

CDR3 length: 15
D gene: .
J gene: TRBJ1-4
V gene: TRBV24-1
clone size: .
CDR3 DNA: TGTGCCACCAGTGAAAACCAGGGGAGTAGGGAAAAACTGTTTTTT
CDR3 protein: CATSENQGSREKLFF

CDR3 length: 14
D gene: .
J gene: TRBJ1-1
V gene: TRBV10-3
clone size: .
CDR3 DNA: TGTGCCATCAGTGAGGAACAAATGAACACTGAAGCTTTCTTT
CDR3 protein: CAISEEQMNTEAFF

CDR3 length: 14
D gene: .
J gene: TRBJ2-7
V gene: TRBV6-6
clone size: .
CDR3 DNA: TGTGCCAGCAGTGCCTACAGTTTGTTCGACGAGCAGTACTTC
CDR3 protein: CASSAYSLFDEQYF

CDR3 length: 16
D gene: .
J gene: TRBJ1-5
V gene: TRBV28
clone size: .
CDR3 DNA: TGTGCCAGCAGTGGACCCCGGGGGGGCTACAATCAGCCCCAGCATTTT
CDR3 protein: CASSGPRGGYNQPQHF

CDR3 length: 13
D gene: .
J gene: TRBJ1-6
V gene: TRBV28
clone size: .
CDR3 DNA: TGTGCCAGCACCCCCCTTTTGAATTCACCCCTCCACTTT
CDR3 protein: CASTPLLNSPLHF

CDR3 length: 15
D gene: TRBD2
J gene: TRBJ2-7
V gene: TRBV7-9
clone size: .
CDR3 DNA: TGTGCCAGCAGCCCCCTCGGCGGGAGGTACTACGAGCAGTACTTC
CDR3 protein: CASSPLGGRYYEQYF

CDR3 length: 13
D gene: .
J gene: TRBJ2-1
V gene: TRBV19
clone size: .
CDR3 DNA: TGTGCCAGTTCCCGAGGGTCCAACAATGAGCAGTTCTTC
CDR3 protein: CASSRGSNNEQFF

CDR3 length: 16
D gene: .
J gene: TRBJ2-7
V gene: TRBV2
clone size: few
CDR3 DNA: TGTGCCAGCAGGGGCGACAGGAAGGCTAGCTCCTACGAGCAGTACTTC
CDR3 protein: CASRGDRKASSYEQYF

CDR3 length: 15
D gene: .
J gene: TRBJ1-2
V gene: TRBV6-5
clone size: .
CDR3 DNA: TGTGCCAGCAGTCCCGTTGAAGGGGCTAACTATGGCTACACCTTC
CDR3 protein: CASSPVEGANYGYTF

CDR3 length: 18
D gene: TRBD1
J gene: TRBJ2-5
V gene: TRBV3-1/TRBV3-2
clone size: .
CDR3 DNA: TGTGCCAGCAGCCAAGATCGGTTAGACAGGGCGTACCAAGAGACCCAGTACTTC
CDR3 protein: CASSQDRLDRAYQETQYF

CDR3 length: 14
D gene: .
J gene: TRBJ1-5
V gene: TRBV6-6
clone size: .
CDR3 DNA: TGTGCCAGCAGTTACGGAGGGGGGGCTCAGCCCCAGCATTTT
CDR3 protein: CASSYGGGAQPQHF